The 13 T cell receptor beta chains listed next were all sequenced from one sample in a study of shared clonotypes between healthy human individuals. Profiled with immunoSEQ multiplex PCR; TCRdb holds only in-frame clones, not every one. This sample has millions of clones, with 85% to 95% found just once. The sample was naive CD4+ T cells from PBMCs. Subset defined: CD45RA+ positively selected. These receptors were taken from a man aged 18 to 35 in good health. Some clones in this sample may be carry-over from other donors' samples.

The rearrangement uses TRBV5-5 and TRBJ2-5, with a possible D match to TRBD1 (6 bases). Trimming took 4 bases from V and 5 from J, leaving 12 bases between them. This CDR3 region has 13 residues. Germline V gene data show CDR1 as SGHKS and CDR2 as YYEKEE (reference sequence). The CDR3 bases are TGTGCCAGCAGCGGGGGCTGGCGGGAGACCCAGTACTTC. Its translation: CASSGGWRETQYF. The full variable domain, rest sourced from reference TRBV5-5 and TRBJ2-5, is DAGVTQSPTHLIKTRGQQVTLRCSPISGHKSVSWYQQVLGQGPQFIFQYYEKEERGRGNFPDRFSARQFPNYSSELNVNALLLGDSALYLCASSGGWRETQYFGPGTRLLVL.

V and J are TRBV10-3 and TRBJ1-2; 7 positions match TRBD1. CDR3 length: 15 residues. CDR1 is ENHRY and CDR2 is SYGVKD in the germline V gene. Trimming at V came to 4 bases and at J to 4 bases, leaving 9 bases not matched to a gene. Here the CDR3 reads CAISGTGEVGYGYTF. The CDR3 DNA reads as TGTGCCATCAGTGGAACAGGGGAGGTGGGCTATGGCTACACCTTC.

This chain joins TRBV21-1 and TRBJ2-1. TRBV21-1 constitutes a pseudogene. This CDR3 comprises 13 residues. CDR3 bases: TGTGCCAGCAGCAATTTCTACAACAATGAGCAGTTCTTC. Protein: CASSNFYNNEQFF.

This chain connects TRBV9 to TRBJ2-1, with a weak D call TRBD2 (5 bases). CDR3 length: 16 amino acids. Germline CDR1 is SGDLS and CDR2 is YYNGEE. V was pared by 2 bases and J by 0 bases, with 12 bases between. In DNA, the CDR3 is TGTGCCAGCAGCGTCATTAGCGTGAGCTCCTACAATGAGCAGTTCTTC. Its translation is CASSVISVSSYNEQFF.

CDR3 residues: CASSSPSRYEQYF. Here the CDR3 DNA reads TGTGCCAGCAGTTCACCGTCACGGTACGAGCAGTACTTC. The chain has TRBV6-5 and TRBJ2-7; D gene unclear. Germline V CDR1 and CDR2: MNHEY, SVGAGI. The CDR3 sequence is 13 residues long. Deletions cut 4 bases from V and 4 bases from J, with 11 bases between.

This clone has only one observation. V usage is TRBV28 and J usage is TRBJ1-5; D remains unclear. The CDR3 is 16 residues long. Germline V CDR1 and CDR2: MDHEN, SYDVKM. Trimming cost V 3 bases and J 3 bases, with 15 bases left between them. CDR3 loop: CASSFRWISINQPQHF. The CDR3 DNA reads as TGTGCCAGCAGTTTTCGATGGATCAGCATCAATCAGCCCCAGCATTTT.

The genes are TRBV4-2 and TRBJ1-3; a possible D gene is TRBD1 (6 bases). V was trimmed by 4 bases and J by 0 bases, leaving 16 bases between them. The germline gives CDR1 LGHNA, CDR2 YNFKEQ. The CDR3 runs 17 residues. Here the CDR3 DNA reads TGTGCCAGCAGCCCGACGGCAGGGGCCAACTCTGGAAACACCATATATTTT. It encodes CASSPTAGANSGNTIYF.

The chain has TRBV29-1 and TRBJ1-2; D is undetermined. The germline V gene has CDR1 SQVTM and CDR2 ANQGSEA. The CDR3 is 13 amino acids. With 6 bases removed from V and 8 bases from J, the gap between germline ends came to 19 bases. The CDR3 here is CSVGARERDGYTF. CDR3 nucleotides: TGCAGCGTAGGAGCCCGGGAACGAGACGGCTACACCTTC.

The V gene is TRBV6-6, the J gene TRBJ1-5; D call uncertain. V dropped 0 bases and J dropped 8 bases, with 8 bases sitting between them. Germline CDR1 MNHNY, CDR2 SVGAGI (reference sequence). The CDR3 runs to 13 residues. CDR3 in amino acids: CASSYSQVEPQHF. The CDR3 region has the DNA TGTGCCAGCAGTTACTCGCAGGTAGAGCCCCAGCATTTT.

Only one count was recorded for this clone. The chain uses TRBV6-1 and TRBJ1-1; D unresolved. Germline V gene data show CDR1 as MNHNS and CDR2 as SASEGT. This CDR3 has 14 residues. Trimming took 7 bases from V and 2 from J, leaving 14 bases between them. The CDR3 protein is CASTPPPGNTEAFF. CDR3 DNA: TGTGCCAGCACCCCACCACCCGGTAACACTGAAGCTTTCTTT.

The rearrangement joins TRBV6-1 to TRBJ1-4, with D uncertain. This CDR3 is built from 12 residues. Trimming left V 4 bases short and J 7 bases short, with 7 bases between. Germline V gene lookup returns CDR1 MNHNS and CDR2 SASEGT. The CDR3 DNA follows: TGTGCCAGCAGTGGAGGGAGTGAAAAACTGTTTTTT. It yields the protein CASSGGSEKLFF.

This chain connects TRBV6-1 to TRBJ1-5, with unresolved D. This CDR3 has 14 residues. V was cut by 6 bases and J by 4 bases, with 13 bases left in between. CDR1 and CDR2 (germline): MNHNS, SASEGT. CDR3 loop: CASSPGRRNQPQHF. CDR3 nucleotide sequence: TGTGCCAGCAGCCCTGGCAGGCGGAATCAGCCCCAGCATTTT.

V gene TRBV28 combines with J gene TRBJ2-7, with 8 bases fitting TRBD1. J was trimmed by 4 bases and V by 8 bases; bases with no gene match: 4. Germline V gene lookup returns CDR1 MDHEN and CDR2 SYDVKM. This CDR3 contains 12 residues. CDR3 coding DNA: TGTGCCAGCGGGACAGGATTATACGAGCAGTACTTC. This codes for CASGTGLYEQYF.